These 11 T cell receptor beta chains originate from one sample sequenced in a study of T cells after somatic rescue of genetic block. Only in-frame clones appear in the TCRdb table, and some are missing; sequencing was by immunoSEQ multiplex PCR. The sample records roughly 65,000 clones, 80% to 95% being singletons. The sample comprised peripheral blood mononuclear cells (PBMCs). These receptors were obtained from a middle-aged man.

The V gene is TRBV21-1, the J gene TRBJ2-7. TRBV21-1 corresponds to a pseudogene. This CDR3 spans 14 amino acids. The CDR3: CASSKAGRTYGQYF. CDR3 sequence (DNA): TGTGCCAGCAGCAAAGCGGGACGGACCTACGGACAGTACTTC.

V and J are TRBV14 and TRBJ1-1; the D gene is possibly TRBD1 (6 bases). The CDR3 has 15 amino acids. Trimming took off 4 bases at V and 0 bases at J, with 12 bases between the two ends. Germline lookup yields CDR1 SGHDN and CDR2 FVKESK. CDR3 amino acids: CASSPDRLLNTEAFF. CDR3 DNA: TGTGCCAGCAGCCCGGACAGACTCCTGAACACTGAAGCTTTCTTT.

CDR3: CASSQDLGRGVGGYTF. The CDR3 nucleotides are TGCGCCAGCAGCCAAGATTTGGGGCGGGGAGTTGGTGGCTACACCTTC. This sequence joins TRBV4-3 and TRBJ1-2; possibly TRBD1 for D (5 bases). V gave up 0 bases and J gave up 7 bases, with 18 bases separating them. The CDR3 runs 16 residues. Germline V gene lookup returns CDR1 LGHNA and CDR2 YSLEER.

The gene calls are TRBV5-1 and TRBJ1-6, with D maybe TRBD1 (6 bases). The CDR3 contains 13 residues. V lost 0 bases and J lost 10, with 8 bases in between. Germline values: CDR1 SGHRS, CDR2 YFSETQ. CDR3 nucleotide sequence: TGCGCCAGCAGCTTGGGGGGGCAGTCACCCCTCCACTTT. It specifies CASSLGGQSPLHF.

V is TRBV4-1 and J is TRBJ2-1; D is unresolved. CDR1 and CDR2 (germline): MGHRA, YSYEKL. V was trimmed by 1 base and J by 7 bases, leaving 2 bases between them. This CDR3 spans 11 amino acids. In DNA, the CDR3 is TGCGCCAGCAGCCAAGGTAATGAGCAGTTCTTC. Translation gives CASSQGNEQFF.

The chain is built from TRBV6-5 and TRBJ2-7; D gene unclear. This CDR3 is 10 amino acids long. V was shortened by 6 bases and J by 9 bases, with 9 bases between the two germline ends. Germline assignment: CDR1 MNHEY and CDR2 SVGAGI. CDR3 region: CASRGRRQYF. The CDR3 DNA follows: TGTGCCAGCAGGGGCCGGAGGCAGTACTTC.

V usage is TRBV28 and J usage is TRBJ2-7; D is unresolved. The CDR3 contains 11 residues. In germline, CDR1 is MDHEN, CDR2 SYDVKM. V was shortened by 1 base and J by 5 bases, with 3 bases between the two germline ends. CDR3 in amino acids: CASSLFDEQYF. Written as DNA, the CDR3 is TGTGCCAGCAGTTTATTCGACGAGCAGTACTTC.

In nucleotides, the CDR3 is TGTGCCAGCAGCTCGTACAGGGGGTCCGGGGAGCTGTTTTTT. This sequence encodes CASSSYRGSGELFF. The chain recombines TRBV11-1 with TRBJ2-2; TRBD1 aligns across 8 bases. The J segment lost 6 bases and the V segment lost 4 bases, leaving 4 bases of the junction unmatched. The CDR3 loop spans 14 amino acids. Germline V CDR1 and CDR2: SGHAT, FQDESV (reference sequence).

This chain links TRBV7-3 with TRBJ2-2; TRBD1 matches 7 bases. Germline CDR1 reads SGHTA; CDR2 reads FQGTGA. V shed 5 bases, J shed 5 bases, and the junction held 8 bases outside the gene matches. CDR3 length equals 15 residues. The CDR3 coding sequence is TGTGCCAGCAGCCTGGGACAGACACTTACCGGGGAGCTGTTTTTT. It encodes CASSLGQTLTGELFF.

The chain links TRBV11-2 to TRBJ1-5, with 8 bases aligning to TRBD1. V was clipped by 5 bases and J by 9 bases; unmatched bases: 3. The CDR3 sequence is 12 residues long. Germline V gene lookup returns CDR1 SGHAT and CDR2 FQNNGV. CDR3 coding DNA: TGTGCCAGCAGCCCAGGGGGCAGGCCCCAGCATTTT. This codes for CASSPGGRPQHF.

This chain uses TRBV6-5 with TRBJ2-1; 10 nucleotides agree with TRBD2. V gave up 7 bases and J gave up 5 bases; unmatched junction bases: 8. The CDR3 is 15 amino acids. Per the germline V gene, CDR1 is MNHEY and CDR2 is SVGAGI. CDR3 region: CASTPLAGVHNEQFF. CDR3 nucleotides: TGTGCCAGCACCCCCCTAGCGGGGGTCCACAATGAGCAGTTCTTC.